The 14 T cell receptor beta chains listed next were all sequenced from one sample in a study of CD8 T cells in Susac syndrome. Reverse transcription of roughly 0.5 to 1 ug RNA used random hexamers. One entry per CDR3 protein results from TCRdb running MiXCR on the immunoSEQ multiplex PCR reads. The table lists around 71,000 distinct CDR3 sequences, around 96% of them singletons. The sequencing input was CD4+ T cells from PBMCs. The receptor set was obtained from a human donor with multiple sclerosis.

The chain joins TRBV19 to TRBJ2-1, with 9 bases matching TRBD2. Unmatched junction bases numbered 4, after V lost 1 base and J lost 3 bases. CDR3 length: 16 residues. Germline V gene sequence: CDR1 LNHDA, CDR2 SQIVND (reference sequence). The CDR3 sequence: CASSIGSGGLYNEQFF. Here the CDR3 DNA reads TGTGCCAGTAGTATAGGTAGCGGGGGCCTCTACAATGAGCAGTTCTTC.

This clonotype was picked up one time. This CDR3 reads CSATSGQGINEQFF. DNA of the CDR3: TGCAGTGCTACGTCAGGACAGGGCATAAATGAGCAGTTCTTC. The chain couples TRBV20-1 to TRBJ2-1, with TRBD1 matching over 8 bases. This CDR3 contains 14 residues. V lost 4 bases, J lost 7 bases, and 9 bases stayed unmatched. Germline V gene lookup returns CDR1 DFQATT and CDR2 SNEGSKA (reference sequence).

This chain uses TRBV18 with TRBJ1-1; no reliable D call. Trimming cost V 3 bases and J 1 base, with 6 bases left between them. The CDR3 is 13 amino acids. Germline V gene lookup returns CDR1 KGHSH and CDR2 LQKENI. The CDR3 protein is CASSPRENTEAFF. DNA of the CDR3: TGTGCCAGCTCACCTCGGGAGAACACTGAAGCTTTCTTT.

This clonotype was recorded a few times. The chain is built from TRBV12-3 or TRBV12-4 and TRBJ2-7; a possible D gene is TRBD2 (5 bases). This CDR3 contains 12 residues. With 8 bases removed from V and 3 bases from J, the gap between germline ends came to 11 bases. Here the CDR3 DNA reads TGTGCCAGCTCAAGAGGGAGCTACGAGCAGTACTTC. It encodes CASSRGSYEQYF.

As DNA, the CDR3 is TGTGCCAGCAGCTCCAAGAGGACAGGGAATCAGCCCCAGCATTTT. Protein product: CASSSKRTGNQPQHF. This chain connects TRBV7-8 to TRBJ1-5; 8 bases fit TRBD1. This CDR3 comprises 15 residues. The V gene's germline CDR1 is SGHVS and CDR2 FQNEAQ. V trimming: 4 bases; J trimming: 4 bases; junction bases outside the gene matches: 6.

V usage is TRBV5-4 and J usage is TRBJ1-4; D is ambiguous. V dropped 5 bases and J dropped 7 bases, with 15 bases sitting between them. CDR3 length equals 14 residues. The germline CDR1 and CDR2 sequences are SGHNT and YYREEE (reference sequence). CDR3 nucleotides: TGTGCCAGCAGTCCGAACCCGGGCGGTGAAAAACTGTTTTTT. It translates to CASSPNPGGEKLFF. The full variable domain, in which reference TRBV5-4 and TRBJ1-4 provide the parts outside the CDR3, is ETGVTQSPTHLIKTRGQQVTLRCSSQSGHNTVSWYQQALGQGPQFIFQYYREEENGRGNFPPRFSGLQFPNYSSELNVNALELDDSALYLCASSPNPGGEKLFFGSGTQLSVL.

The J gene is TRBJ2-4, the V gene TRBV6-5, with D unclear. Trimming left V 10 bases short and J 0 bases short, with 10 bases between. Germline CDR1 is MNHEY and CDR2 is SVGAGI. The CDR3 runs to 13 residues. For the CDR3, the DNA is TGTGCCACCTCCTGGACAGCCAAAAACATTCAGTACTTC. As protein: CATSWTAKNIQYF.

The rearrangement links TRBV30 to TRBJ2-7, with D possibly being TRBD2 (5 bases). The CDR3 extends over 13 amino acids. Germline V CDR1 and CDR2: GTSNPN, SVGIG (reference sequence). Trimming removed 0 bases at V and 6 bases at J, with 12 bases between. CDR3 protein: CAWSVHLAREQYF. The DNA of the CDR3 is TGTGCCTGGAGTGTACACCTAGCTCGCGAGCAGTACTTC.

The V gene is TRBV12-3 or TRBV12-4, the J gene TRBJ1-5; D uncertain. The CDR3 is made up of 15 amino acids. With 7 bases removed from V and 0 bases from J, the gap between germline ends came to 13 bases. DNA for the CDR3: TGTGCCAGCACCTCGACGGGGAGTAGCAATCAGCCCCAGCATTTT. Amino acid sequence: CASTSTGSSNQPQHF.

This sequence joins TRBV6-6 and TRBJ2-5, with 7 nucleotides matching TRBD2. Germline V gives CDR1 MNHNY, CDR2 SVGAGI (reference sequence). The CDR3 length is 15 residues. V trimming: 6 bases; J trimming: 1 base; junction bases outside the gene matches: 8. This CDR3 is CASSDPSGRQETQYF. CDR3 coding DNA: TGTGCCAGCAGCGACCCTAGCGGTCGCCAAGAGACCCAGTACTTC.

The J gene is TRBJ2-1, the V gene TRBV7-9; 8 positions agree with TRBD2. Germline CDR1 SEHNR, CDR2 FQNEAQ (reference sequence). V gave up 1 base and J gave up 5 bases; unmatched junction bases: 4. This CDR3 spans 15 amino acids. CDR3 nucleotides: TGTGCCAGCAGCTTAGGTAGCGGGGAAGACAATGAGCAGTTCTTC. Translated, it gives CASSLGSGEDNEQFF.

CDR3 bases: TGCAGTGCGCAGCCGGGACTCAGTCAGTACTTC. Protein sequence: CSAQPGLSQYF. This chain links TRBV20-1 with TRBJ2-4; possibly TRBD2 for D (6 bases). CDR3 length: 11 residues. Germline values: CDR1 DFQATT, CDR2 SNEGSKA (reference sequence). The germline V and J ends were trimmed by 6 bases and 12 bases, with 15 bases remaining between them.

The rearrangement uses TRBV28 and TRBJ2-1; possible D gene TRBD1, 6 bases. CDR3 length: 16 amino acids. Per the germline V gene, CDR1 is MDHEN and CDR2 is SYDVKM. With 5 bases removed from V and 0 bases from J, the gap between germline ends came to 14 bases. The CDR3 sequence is CASSLSDRNSYNEQFF. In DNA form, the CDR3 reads TGTGCCAGCAGTCTCTCCGACAGGAACTCCTACAATGAGCAGTTCTTC.

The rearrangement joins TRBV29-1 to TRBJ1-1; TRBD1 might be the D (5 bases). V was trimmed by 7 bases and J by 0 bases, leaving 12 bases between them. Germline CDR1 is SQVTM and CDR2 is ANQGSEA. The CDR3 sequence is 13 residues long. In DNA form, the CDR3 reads TGCAGCGCTGCGGGACGGCTGAACACTGAAGCTTTCTTT. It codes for CSAAGRLNTEAFF.